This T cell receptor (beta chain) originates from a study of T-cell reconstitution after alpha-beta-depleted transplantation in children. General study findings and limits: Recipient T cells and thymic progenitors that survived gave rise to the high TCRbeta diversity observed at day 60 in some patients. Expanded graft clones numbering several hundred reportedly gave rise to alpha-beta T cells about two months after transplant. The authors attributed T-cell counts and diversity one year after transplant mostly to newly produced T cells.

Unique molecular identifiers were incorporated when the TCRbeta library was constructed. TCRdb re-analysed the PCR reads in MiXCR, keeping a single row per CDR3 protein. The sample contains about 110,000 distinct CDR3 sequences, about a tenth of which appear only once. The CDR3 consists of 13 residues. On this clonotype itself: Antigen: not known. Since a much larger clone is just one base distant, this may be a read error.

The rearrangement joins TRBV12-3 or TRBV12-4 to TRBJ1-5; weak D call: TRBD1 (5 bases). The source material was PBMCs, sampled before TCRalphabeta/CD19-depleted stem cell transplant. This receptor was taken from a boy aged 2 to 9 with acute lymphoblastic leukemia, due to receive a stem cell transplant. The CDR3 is CASSLQGNRPQHF. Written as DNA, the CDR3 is TGTGCCAGCAGTTTACAGGGCAATCGGCCCCAGCATTTT.